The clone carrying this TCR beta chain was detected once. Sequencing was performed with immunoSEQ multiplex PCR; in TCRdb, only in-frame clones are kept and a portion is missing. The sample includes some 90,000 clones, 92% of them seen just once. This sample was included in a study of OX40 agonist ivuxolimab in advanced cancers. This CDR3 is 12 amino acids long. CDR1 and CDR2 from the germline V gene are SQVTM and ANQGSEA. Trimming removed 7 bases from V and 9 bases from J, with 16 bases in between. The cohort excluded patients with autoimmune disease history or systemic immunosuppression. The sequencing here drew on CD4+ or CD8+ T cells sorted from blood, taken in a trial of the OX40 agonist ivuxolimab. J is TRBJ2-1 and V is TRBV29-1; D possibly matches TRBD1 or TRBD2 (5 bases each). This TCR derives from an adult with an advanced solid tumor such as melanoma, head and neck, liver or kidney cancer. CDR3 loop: CSGLRGVGEQFF. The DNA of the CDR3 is TGCAGCGGCCTTCGAGGGGTGGGTGAGCAGTTCTTC.